This entry describes one T cell receptor (beta chain). The antigen this receptor binds is unknown. No much larger clonotype is one base removed from it; base qualities were not supplied. The sample originates from a study of blood T cell repertoires in COVID-19 (dated by TCRdb to between 2020 and 2021). In the study overall: Samples from collaborators originated in the United States, Italy and Spain and spanned both the acute and convalescent phases of COVID-19. Deeply sampled blood TCRbeta repertoires from subjects exposed to, actively infected with, or recovered from COVID-19 were included in the dataset. The repertoires were released in a freely available public database intended as a resource for research on the immune response to SARS-CoV-2. Where available, HLA class I and class II types were taken from metadata supplied by the sample provider and were not determined by assay-based typing. A de-identified subject ID, COVID-19 status, age in years and sex were almost always included in the sample metadata. The prospective study material was composed of cDNA or gDNA derived from T cells, B-cell-depleted T cells, or PBMCs. The samples were drawn from two sources: the first 160 participants of the ongoing ImmuneRACE study, and 1,254 subjects contributed by 6 global collaborators.

The investigation overall reported the following: The amount of clinical and demographic metadata varied by source and participant and was provided uncurated.

The immunoSEQ Assay, a bias-controlled multiplex PCR, was used to amplify TCRbeta CDR3 regions from genomic DNA. As for how the authors treated the data: Nucleated cell counts per sample were estimated from amplification of reference gene primers within the assay. To quantify the absolute abundance of each unique TCRbeta CDR3 rearrangement, sequence reads were collapsed and filtered. Productive Simpson clonality was computed per sample as the square root of Simpson's diversity index over productive rearrangements. This immuneACCESS table, as held by TCRdb, lists in-frame sequences with V and J called but not all clones. Of the missing ones, under half trace to an unresolved V gene in checked studies; the others have no known cause. The V and J calls and clone size come from that table; D and trimming were worked out from the DNA. Recorded for this sample are 210,000 or so clones; 87% of them occurred a single time. The ten largest account for roughly 10% of the sample.

Enrolling through a virtual design, the prospective study's participants ranged in age from roughly 18 to 95 years and lived across about two dozen United States geographic areas. Cohort assignment in the prospective study relied on participant-reported clinical history from a screening survey and a study questionnaire. ImmuneRACE Cohort 3 recovered participants were defined by two consecutive negative NP/OP PCR tests, healthcare professional clearance, or symptom resolution. In the prospective study, whole blood, serum and a nasopharyngeal or oropharyngeal swab were collected from each participant by mobile phlebotomists. Participants in the prospective study had the option to provide additional blood draws and questionnaires over an approximately 2-month period. Prospective study blood samples were shipped either frozen or at room temperature before DNA extraction. The germline V gene specifies MNHEY as CDR1 and SVGAGI as CDR2. Measured from the cysteine to the phenylalanine, the CDR3 is 14 residues long. Only the CDR3 region is kept as DNA, spanning 42 bases read in frame from base 1. V is cut by 6 bases and J by 4 bases, and the space between the germline ends is 13 bases.

Sequencing was carried out using PBMCs or T cells enriched from blood (not recorded which). The receptor chain draws on TRBV6-5 and TRBJ2-1; TRBD2 is a weak D gene call, 5 bases matching. The TCR originated in a man younger than 40 who had recovered from COVID-19. The CDR3 region reads CASSFGGRYNEQFF. DNA sequence: TGTGCCAGCAGCTTCGGCGGGCGATACAATGAGCAGTTCTTC.